The entry below describes one T cell receptor (beta chain). Its antigen is unknown. Attachment of unique molecular identifiers to individual cDNA molecules was performed. TCRdb processed the 5' RACE reads anew with MiXCR; each CDR3 protein has one entry. The sample consists of tens of thousands of distinct CDR3 sequences, around 16% of them appearing once. This sample is part of a study of early T cells in non-severe SARS-CoV-2 infection. J lost 4 bases, V lost 5 bases, and 8 bases had no gene match. This CDR3 region has 14 residues. Germline lookup yields CDR1 SGHRS and CDR2 YFSETQ. General study results and limits: VDJdb matching skewed toward anti-spike CD8 responses, missing private and CD4 specificities.

Sequenced here: whole blood, sampled at baseline. This TCR was recovered from an adult who was a healthcare worker with PCR-confirmed SARS-CoV-2 infection or an uninfected control (not recorded which). The gene calls are TRBV5-1 and TRBJ2-5; 7 bases line up with TRBD2. This CDR3 reads CASSPNPGGETQYF. In DNA, the CDR3 is TGCGCCAGCAGTCCGAATCCGGGGGGAGAGACCCAGTACTTC.